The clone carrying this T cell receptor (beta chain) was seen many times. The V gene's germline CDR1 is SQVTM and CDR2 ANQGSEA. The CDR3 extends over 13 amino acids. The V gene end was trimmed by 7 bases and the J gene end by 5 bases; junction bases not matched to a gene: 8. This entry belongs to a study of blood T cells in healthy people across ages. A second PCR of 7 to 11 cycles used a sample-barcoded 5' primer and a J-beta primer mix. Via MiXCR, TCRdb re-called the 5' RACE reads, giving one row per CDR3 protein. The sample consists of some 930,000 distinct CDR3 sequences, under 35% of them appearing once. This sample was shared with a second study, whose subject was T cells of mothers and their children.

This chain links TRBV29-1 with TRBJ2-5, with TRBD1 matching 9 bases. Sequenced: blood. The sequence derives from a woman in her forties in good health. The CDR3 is CSATQGADETQYF. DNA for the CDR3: TGCAGCGCCACACAGGGGGCGGACGAGACCCAGTACTTC.